Each of the 23 T cell receptor beta chains below was sequenced from the same sample in a study of T cell responses to AZD1222 COVID-19 vaccine listed by TCRdb under 2021. The time point label for this specimen denotes: about 28 days (+/-7) after the second vaccine dose. The library came from the immunoSEQ multiplex PCR assay. In TCRdb, the immuneACCESS table is reduced to in-frame sequences with V and J assigned. These tables do not hold every clone; where another copy was compared, an unresolved V gene accounts for under half, and the others remain unexplained. Here the sample has approximately 150,000 clones; approximately 90% occur a single time. The leading ten clones occupy less than 1.5% of the sample. The sample in question was peripheral blood, obtained 28 days after the second AZD1222 dose. These TCRs come from an adult who received the AZD1222 COVID-19 vaccine.

This clone has only a few counts. The gene calls are TRBV27 and TRBJ2-7, with D possibly matching TRBD2 (7 bases). The V end was cut by 2 bases, the J end by 6 bases, with 20 bases between. The CDR3 length is 16 residues. Germline CDR1 MNHEY, CDR2 SMNVEV (reference sequence). The CDR3 loop reads CASSLIGGRESSEQYF. The CDR3 region has the DNA TGTGCCAGCAGTTTAATCGGGGGGCGGGAATCATCCGAGCAGTACTTC.

This chain's CDR3 is CASSQVFSGTGELFF. The CDR3 DNA is TGTGCCAGCAGCCAAGTGTTCTCCGGCACCGGGGAGCTGTTTTTT. The rearrangement links TRBV14 to TRBJ2-2; D call uncertain. CDR3 size: 15 residues. Trimming left V 1 base short and J 4 bases short, with 10 bases between. Germline lookup yields CDR1 SGHDN and CDR2 FVKESK.

The chain employs TRBV18 and TRBJ1-1; unclear D gene. The CDR3 is 14 amino acids. Between the trimmed V and J ends, which lost 3 bases and 1 base, there was a span of 9 bases. The germline gives CDR1 KGHSH, CDR2 LQKENI. The CDR3 sequence is CASSPELENTEAFF. The CDR3 region has the DNA TGTGCCAGCTCACCGGAACTGGAGAACACTGAAGCTTTCTTT.

The chain couples TRBV25-1 to TRBJ2-1; 12 bases agree with TRBD1. Germline lookup yields CDR1 MGHDK and CDR2 SYGVNS. This CDR3 has 17 residues. J gave up 0 bases and V 4 bases, and 4 bases lay outside the gene matches. The CDR3 nucleotides are TGTGCCAGCAGTGCGGGACAGGGGGCAACCTCCTACAATGAGCAGTTCTTC. Its translation is CASSAGQGATSYNEQFF.

To note about this clone: Additional DNA sequences in this sample encode the identical CDR3. This CDR3 is CASSISLNTEAFF. The CDR3 DNA reads as TGTGCCAGTAGTATTAGTCTGAACACTGAAGCTTTCTTT. The chain carries TRBV19 and TRBJ1-1; D gene unclear. V was trimmed by 3 bases and J by 0 bases, leaving 5 bases between them. This CDR3 has 13 amino acids. Germline assignment: CDR1 LNHDA and CDR2 SQIVND (reference sequence).

This chain connects TRBV11-3 to TRBJ2-1, with D perhaps TRBD2 (7 bases). The germline gives CDR1 SGHNT, CDR2 YENEEA. Deletions cut 4 bases from V and 8 bases from J, with 15 bases between. The CDR3 sequence is 14 residues long. CDR3 sequence reads: CASSSRGGIDEQFF. DNA for the CDR3: TGTGCCAGCAGCTCGAGGGGGGGGATTGATGAGCAGTTCTTC.

The rearrangement joins TRBV3-1 (or the pseudogene TRBV3-2) to TRBJ1-2; a weak D match, TRBD1 (5 bases). The germline gives CDR1 LGHDT, CDR2 YNNKEL (reference sequence). V was clipped by 1 base and J by 7 bases, with 13 bases between them. This CDR3 contains 14 residues. CDR3 DNA: TGTGCCAGCAGCCAAGCCGGAACAGGCGGTGGCTACACCTTC. Its translation: CASSQAGTGGGYTF.

The chain has TRBV6-1 and TRBJ1-2; D might be TRBD1 (5 bases). V was clipped by 0 bases and J by 8 bases, with 16 bases between them. Per germline, CDR1 MNHNS and CDR2 SASEGT. This CDR3 is 15 amino acids long. The CDR3 is CASSEAIAGRRGYTF. As DNA, the CDR3 is TGTGCCAGCAGTGAAGCAATAGCAGGGCGACGAGGCTACACCTTC.

The chain employs TRBV23-1 and TRBJ2-7; D possibly matches TRBD1 or TRBD2 (5 bases each). TRBV23-1 is treated as an ORF (open reading frame) with a function not yet certain. This CDR3 has 14 amino acids. V lost 4 bases, J lost 3 bases, and 13 bases lay in between. CDR3 amino acids: CASSPRDPNYEQYF. The CDR3 DNA is TGCGCCAGCAGTCCCCGGGACCCTAACTACGAGCAGTACTTC.

This sequence joins TRBV5-1 and TRBJ1-1; D gene unclear. The V and J ends lost 4 bases and 11 bases respectively, with 12 bases between them. Germline values: CDR1 SGHRS, CDR2 YFSETQ. The CDR3 totals 11 residues. CDR3 in amino acids: CASSLGPQAFF. The CDR3, as DNA: TGCGCCAGCAGCCTCGGCCCCCAGGCTTTCTTT. Based on the CDR3 plus reference TRBV5-1 and TRBJ1-1, the full variable domain is KAGVTQTPRYLIKTRGQQVTLSCSPISGHRSVSWYQQTPGQGLQFLFEYFSETQRNKGNFPGRFSGRQFSNSRSEMNVSTLELGDSALYLCASSLGPQAFFGQGTRLTVV.

The chain uses TRBV10-3 and TRBJ2-3; D tentatively fits TRBD1 or TRBD2 (7 bases each). Germline CDR1 reads ENHRY; CDR2 reads SYGVKD. This CDR3 contains 15 residues. Trimming took off 4 bases at V and 4 bases at J, with 15 bases between the two ends. The CDR3 coding sequence is TGTGCCATCAGTGGGGGAGGGGGCGCGGCAGATACGCAGTATTTT. Its translation: CAISGGGGAADTQYF.

The chain couples TRBV6-2 or TRBV6-3 to TRBJ2-3, with D hard to call. CDR3 size: 11 residues. Between the trimmed V and J ends, which lost 5 bases and 10 bases, there was a span of 10 bases. Germline CDR1 reads MNHEY; CDR2 reads SVGEGT. As DNA, the CDR3 is TGTGCCAGCAGTACCTCCATCGCGCAGTATTTT. Translated, it gives CASSTSIAQYF.

The chain uses TRBV3-1 (or the pseudogene TRBV3-2) and TRBJ1-5; 8 bases are shared with TRBD1. From germline, CDR1 is LGHDT and CDR2 YNNKEL (reference sequence). CDR3 length equals 14 residues. The junction had 3 bases not matched to a gene; V was cut back by 3 bases and J by 5 bases. CDR3 nucleotides: TGTGCCAGCAGCCACACACAGGGGGATCAGCCCCAGCATTTT. Amino acids: CASSHTQGDQPQHF.

This chain links TRBV9 with TRBJ1-6; D is unresolved. Trimming stripped 2 bases from V and 5 bases from J, with 8 bases between. This CDR3 is built from 14 residues. Germline V gene data show CDR1 as SGDLS and CDR2 as YYNGEE. CDR3 sequence reads: CASSVGSNNSPLHF. The CDR3 nucleotides are TGTGCCAGCAGCGTGGGGTCAAATAATTCACCCCTCCACTTT.

This clone was detected a few times. V usage is TRBV6-2 or TRBV6-3 and J usage is TRBJ1-1, with D unclear. The CDR3 has 14 amino acids. Germline CDR1 and CDR2: MNHEY and SVGEGT. The V end was cut by 4 bases, the J end by 4 bases, with 13 bases between. The CDR3 spells CASSSLVGFTEAFF. The CDR3 coding sequence is TGTGCCAGCAGTTCACTCGTGGGGTTCACTGAAGCTTTCTTT.

The chain joins TRBV9 to TRBJ2-3, with 8 bases lining up with TRBD2. Germline CDR1 is SGDLS and CDR2 is YYNGEE. The ends lost 3 bases at V and 0 bases at J; junction bases unmatched: 9. The CDR3 spans 17 residues. The CDR3 sequence: CASSDSTSGISTDTQYF. The CDR3 nucleotides are TGTGCCAGCAGCGACTCAACTAGCGGAATAAGCACAGATACGCAGTATTTT.

This clone was picked up one time. The rearrangement joins TRBV5-1 to TRBJ1-1, with D unclear. Trimming stripped 4 bases from V and 0 bases from J, with 13 bases between. This CDR3 comprises 15 residues. Germline V gene sequence: CDR1 SGHRS, CDR2 YFSETQ. In DNA, the CDR3 is TGCGCCAGCAGCCCACTGGGGATCATGAACACTGAAGCTTTCTTT. Residues: CASSPLGIMNTEAFF.

The chain has TRBV7-3 and TRBJ2-3, with D perhaps assigned TRBD1 or TRBD2 (5 bases each). V shed 3 bases and J shed 2 bases, with 9 bases lying between them. The CDR3 runs 14 residues. Germline V gene lookup returns CDR1 SGHTA and CDR2 FQGTGA. DNA of the CDR3: TGTGCCAGCAGCTTGGGACCCGACACAGATACGCAGTATTTT. This sequence encodes CASSLGPDTDTQYF.

The CDR3 loop reads CASLLKVGTNTEAFF. For the CDR3, the DNA is TGTGCCAGCTTACTCAAGGTGGGGACGAACACTGAAGCTTTCTTT. The genes are TRBV2 and TRBJ1-1, with a weak D call TRBD1 (5 bases). Germline V gene lookup returns CDR1 SNHLY and CDR2 FYNNEI. The CDR3 is 15 residues long. The germline V and J ends were trimmed by 8 bases and 1 base, with 17 bases remaining between them.

The chain carries TRBV7-9 and TRBJ2-7, with 11 positions matching TRBD2. J lost 1 base, V lost 7 bases, and 9 bases had no gene match. Germline loops: CDR1 SEHNR, CDR2 FQNEAQ (reference sequence). CDR3 length equals 16 residues. CDR3 nucleotide sequence: TGTGCCAGCAACAATCCCGGGACTAGCGGTTCCTACGAGCAGTACTTC. It is translated as CASNNPGTSGSYEQYF.

The V call is TRBV19, the J call TRBJ1-6; unclear D gene. The CDR3 is 15 residues long. Germline-derived CDR1 and CDR2 are LNHDA and SQIVND (reference sequence). The germline V and J ends were trimmed by 2 bases and 5 bases, with 10 bases remaining between them. Written as DNA, the CDR3 is TGTGCCAGTAGTATACTGACCGCCGATAATTCACCCCTCCACTTT. It yields the protein CASSILTADNSPLHF.

This sequence joins TRBV29-1 and TRBJ2-7; no firm D call. CDR3 length: 11 residues. The germline CDR1 and CDR2 sequences are SQVTM and ANQGSEA. V lost 4 bases and J 5 bases, leaving 9 bases between the germline ends. The CDR3 DNA sequence: TGCAGCGTTGGCCCGGCGGACGAGCAGTACTTC. It translates to CSVGPADEQYF.

The V and J genes are TRBV7-2 and TRBJ2-5; D not resolved. Trimming stripped 0 bases from V and 5 bases from J, with 7 bases between. CDR1 and CDR2 (germline): SGHTA, FQGNSA. This CDR3 is 13 amino acids long. The DNA for the CDR3 is TGTGCCAGCAGCTTAGCTTTAGAGGAGACCCAGTACTTC. Amino acid sequence: CASSLALEETQYF.